This TCR beta chain was identified in a study of low-dose radiotherapy and immunotherapy resistance in tumors. TRAV- and TRBV-specific primers primed first-strand cDNA, covering alpha and beta chains. Amplification, which lasted approximately 19 PCR cycles, used a constant-region primer and V-primer adapter to amplify TCRs. Via MiXCR, TCRdb re-called the reads, giving one row per CDR3 protein. In the table there are 30,000 to 40,000 distinct CDR3 sequences, around 20% of which are singletons. This sample's time point: after trial treatment. Treatment defined: LDRT plus nivolumab, ipilimumab, low-dose cyclophosphamide and aspirin (RACIN trial). In this sample, this clonotype turned up many times. CDR3 length equals 17 residues. CDR1 and CDR2 (germline): DFQATT, SNEGSKA (reference sequence). The trim removed 0 bases at V and 3 bases at J, leaving 12 bases unmatched.

This rearrangement joins TRBV20-1 to TRBJ2-7, with 9 bases matching TRBD2. The TCR originated in a female donor with ovarian cancer. The sample in question was PBMCs, obtained after low-dose radiotherapy plus immunotherapy. The CDR3 coding sequence is TGCAGTGCTAGAGACCGGTTGGCGGGAGGGTCGAGCTACGAGCAGTACTTC. Encoded protein: CSARDRLAGGSSYEQYF.